The clone carrying this T cell receptor (beta chain) was seen ten or more times. Library preparation (for TCRbeta) was performed with unique molecular identifiers. TCRdb called the PCR reads again in MiXCR, with one record for every CDR3 protein. The table has about 610,000 distinct CDR3 sequences, over 9.5% seen once. This sample stems from a study of T-cell reconstitution after alpha-beta-depleted transplantation in children. The V and J ends lost 0 bases and 2 bases respectively, with 5 bases between them. Germline lookup yields CDR1 SGDLS and CDR2 YYNGEE. This CDR3 spans 13 amino acids. The rearrangement uses TRBV9 and TRBJ1-1; D remains unclear. The TCR originated in a human donor who donated a stem cell graft to a child with acute myeloid leukemia. The sequenced sample was PBMCs from the stem cell graft donor, obtained from the stem cell graft. The CDR3 sequence is CASSVGINTEAFF. CDR3 DNA sequence: TGTGCCAGCAGCGTAGGGATAAACACTGAAGCTTTCTTT.